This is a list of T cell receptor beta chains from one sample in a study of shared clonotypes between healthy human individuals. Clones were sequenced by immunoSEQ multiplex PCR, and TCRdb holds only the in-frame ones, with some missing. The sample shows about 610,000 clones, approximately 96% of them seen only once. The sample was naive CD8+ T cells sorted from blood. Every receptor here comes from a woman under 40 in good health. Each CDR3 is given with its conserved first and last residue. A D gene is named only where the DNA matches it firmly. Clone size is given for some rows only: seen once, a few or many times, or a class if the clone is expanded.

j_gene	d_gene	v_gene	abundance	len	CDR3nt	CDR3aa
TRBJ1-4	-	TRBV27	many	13	TGTGCCAGCTCAGGGGATGTATATGAAAAACTGTTTTTT	CASSGDVYEKLFF
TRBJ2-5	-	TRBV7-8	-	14	TGTGCCAGCAGCCGTATTACAGAAGAAGAGACCCAGTACTTC	CASSRITEEETQYF
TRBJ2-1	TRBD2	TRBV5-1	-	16	TGCGCCAGCAGCCCAACCCTAGCGGGAGAGAACAATGAGCAGTTCTTC	CASSPTLAGENNEQFF
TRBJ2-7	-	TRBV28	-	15	TGTGCCAGCAGTTTTATGCTGATGAGCTCCTACGAGCAGTACTTC	CASSFMLMSSYEQYF
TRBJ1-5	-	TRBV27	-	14	TGTGCCAGCACCTCCCTCGGGGGTGGGCAGCCCCAGCATTTT	CASTSLGGGQPQHF
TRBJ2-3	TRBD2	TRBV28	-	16	TGTGCCAGCAGTTTAGGGCGGGAGCATGTCTCAGATACGCAGTATTTT	CASSLGREHVSDTQYF
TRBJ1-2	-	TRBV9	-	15	TGTGCCAGCAGCCCCCGACGGAACCCTAACTATGGCTACACCTTC	CASSPRRNPNYGYTF
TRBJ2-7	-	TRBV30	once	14	TGTGCCTGGAGTGGGGGGGCCTCCTCCTACGAGCAGTACTTC	CAWSGGASSYEQYF
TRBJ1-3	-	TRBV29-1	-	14	TGCAGCGTTGGATGGATCCGCGAAGGAAACACCATATATTTT	CSVGWIREGNTIYF
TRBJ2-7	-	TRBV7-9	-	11	TGTGCCAGCAGCCGAGGGACCGAGCCGTACTTC	CASSRGTEPYF
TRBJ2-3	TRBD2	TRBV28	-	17	TGTGCCAGCAGTTCGGGACTAGCGGGAGTAGGGGCAGATACGCAGTATTTT	CASSSGLAGVGADTQYF
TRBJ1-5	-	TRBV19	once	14	TGTGCCAGTAGTATCTGGGACAGCAATCAGCCCCAGCATTTT	CASSIWDSNQPQHF
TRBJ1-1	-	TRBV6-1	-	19	TGTGCCAGCAGTGAAGCGCTAGGGAGGGGCCGCACGGCAAACACTGAAGCTTTCTTT	CASSEALGRGRTANTEAFF
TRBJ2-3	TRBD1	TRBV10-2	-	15	TGCGCCAGCAGCTCCGGGACAGGGAGCACAGATACGCAGTATTTT	CASSSGTGSTDTQYF
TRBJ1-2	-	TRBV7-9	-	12	TGTGCCAGCAGCCAGACTGGGGATGGCTACACCTTC	CASSQTGDGYTF
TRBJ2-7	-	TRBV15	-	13	TGTGCCACCAGCAGTGAACCACCCTACGAGCAGTACTTC	CATSSEPPYEQYF
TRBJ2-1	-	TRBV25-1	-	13	TGTGCCAGCAGCCTAGGGGTGAACAATGAGCAGTTCTTC	CASSLGVNNEQFF
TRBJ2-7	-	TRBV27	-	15	TGTGCCAGCAGTTTATTTCAGGGTTCTACCTACGAGCAGTACTTC	CASSLFQGSTYEQYF
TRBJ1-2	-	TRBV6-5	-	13	TGTGCCAGCATGGATTCAGACGGCTATGGCTACACCTTC	CASMDSDGYGYTF
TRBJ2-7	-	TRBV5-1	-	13	TGCGCCAGCAGCTTGGCCACTGGCTACGAGCAGTACTTC	CASSLATGYEQYF
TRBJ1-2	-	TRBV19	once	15	TGTGCCAGTAGTCCCAAGGACAAGGCCAACTATGGCTACACCTTC	CASSPKDKANYGYTF
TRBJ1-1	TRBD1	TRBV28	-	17	TGTGCCAGCAGTTCTCCCCGTACAGGGGGGTCGGTTTTCGAAGCTTTCTTT	CASSSPRTGGSVFEAFF
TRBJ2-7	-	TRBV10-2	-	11	TGCGCCAGCAGTGAGGTCTACGAGCAGTACTTC	CASSEVYEQYF
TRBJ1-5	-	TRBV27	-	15	TGTGCCAGCAGTTTAGGGCTCGGTGGGGGTCAGCCCCAGCATTTT	CASSLGLGGGQPQHF
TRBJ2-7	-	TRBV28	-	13	TGTGCCACTAACCGGGCCACGGGTTACGAGCAGTACTTC	CATNRATGYEQYF
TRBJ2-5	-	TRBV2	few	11	TGTGCCAGCAGTGAGGGGGAGACCCAGTACTTC	CASSEGETQYF
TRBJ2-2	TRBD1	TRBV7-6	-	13	TGTGCCAGCAGCCTAGGGGGCGGCGGGGAGCTGTTTTTT	CASSLGGGGELFF
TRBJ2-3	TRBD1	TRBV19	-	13	TGTGCCAGTAGGGACAGGGTTACAGATACGCAGTATTTT	CASRDRVTDTQYF
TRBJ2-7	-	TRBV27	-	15	TGTGCCAGCAGAGAGGACAGCTCGAGGTCCTACGAGCAGTACTTC	CASREDSSRSYEQYF
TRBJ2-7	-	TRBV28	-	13	TGTGCCAGCAGCACCTGGGACCCAGAGGAGCAGTACTTC	CASSTWDPEEQYF
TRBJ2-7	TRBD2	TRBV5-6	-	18	TGTGCCAGCAGCTTGTCCGTTGGTAGCGGGAGGGCCCTCGACGAGCAGTACTTC	CASSLSVGSGRALDEQYF
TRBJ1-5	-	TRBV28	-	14	TGTGCCAGCAGTTTAGTGGGGAATAATCAGCCCCAGCATTTT	CASSLVGNNQPQHF
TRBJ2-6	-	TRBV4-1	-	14	TGCGCCAGCAGTGAAATTGGCGGGGCCAACGTCCTGACTTTC	CASSEIGGANVLTF